This T cell receptor beta chain is from a study of blood T cell repertoires in COVID-19. At the level of the study: Both acute and convalescent COVID-19 samples were obtained from the United States, Italy and Spain. T cells, B-cell-depleted T cells, or PBMCs supplied cDNA or gDNA.

This CDR3 is 16 amino acids long. Per the germline V gene, CDR1 is MNHEY and CDR2 is SVGAGI. Trimming left V 0 bases short and J 0 bases short, with 11 bases between. Sequencing used immunoSEQ multiplex PCR; TCRdb keeps in-frame clones, though not all of them. The data show around 170,000 clones, roughly 90% seen once. What was sequenced was peripheral blood. This TCR was recovered from a woman in her seventies with acute or convalescent COVID-19. The chain joins TRBV6-5 to TRBJ1-2; D gene unclear. CDR3: CASSYSRSIANYGYTF. The CDR3 DNA follows: TGTGCCAGCAGTTACTCACGTAGTATCGCTAACTATGGCTACACCTTC.